This T cell receptor beta chain comes out of a study of cytomegalovirus exposure and HLA in healthy donors. This clone was found once. The PCR employed 60 Vbeta primers together with 13 Jbeta primers. Libraries were prepared by immunoSEQ multiplex PCR; TCRdb keeps only in-frame clonotypes and omits some of them. This table holds 70,000 to 100,000 clones, 67% found once. The clonotype was recovered from a woman in her forties or fifties in good health and CMV-seropositive. What was sequenced was PBMCs.

CDR3: CASSLDPRGLIYGYTF. CDR3 in DNA: TGTGCCAGCAGTCTTGATCCCAGGGGGCTAATCTATGGCTACACCTTC. The chain recombines TRBV27 with TRBJ1-2; 8 positions match TRBD1. This CDR3 is built from 16 residues. Germline V gives CDR1 MNHEY, CDR2 SMNVEV (reference sequence). With V trimmed by 5 bases and J by 4 bases, 12 bases remained unmatched.